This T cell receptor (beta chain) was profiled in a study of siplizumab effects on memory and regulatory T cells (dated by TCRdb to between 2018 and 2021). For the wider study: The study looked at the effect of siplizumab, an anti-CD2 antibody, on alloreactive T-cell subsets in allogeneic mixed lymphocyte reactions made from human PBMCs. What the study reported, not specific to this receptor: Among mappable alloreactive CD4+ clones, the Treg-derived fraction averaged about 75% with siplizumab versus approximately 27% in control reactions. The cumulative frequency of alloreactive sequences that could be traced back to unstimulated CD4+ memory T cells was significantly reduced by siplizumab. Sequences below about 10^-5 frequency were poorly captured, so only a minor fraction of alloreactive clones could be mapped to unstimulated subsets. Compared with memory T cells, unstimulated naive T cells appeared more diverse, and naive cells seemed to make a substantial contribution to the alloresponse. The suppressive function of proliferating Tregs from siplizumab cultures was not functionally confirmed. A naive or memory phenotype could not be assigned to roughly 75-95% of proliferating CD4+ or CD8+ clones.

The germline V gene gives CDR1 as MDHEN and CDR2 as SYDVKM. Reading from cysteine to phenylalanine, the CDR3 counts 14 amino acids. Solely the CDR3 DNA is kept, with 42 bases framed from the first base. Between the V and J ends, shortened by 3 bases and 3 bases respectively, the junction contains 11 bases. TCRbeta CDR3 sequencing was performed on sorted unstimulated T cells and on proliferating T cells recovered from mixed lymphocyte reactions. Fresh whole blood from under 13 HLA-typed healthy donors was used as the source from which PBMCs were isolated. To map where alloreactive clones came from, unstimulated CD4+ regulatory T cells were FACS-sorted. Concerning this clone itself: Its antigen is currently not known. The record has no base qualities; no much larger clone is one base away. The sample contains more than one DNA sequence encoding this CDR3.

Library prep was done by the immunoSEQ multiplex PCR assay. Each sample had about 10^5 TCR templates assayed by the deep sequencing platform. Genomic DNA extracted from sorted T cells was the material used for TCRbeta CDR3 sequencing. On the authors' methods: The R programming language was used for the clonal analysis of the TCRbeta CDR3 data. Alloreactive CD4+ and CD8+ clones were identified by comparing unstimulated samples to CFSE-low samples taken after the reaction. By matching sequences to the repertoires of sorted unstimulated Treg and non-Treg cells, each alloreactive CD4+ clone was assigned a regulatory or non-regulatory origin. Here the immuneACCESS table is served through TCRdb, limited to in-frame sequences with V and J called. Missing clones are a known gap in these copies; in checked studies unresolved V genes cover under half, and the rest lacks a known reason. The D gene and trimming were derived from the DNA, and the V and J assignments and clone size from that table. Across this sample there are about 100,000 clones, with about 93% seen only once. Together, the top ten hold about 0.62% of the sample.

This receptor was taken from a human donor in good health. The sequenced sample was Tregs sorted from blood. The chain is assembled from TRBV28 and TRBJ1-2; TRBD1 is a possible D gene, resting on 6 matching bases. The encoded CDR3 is CASSFGGRDYGYTF. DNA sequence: TGTGCCAGCAGTTTTGGGGGGCGCGACTATGGCTACACCTTC.